This TCR beta chain was recovered during a study of CD4 T cells in relation to SARS-CoV-2 and coronaviruses. Here immunoSEQ multiplex PCR was the method, and the copy in TCRdb shows in-frame clones only, minus some. The table has 15,000 to 20,000 clones, around four fifths seen once. Before the COVID-19 pandemic, during about 2011-2019, CD4+ T cells were taken from unexposed donors. The cells were cultured for 10 days before CD4+ T cells were isolated. Comment on this clone: Its cognate antigen is unknown.

This receptor was obtained from a human donor in good health. Specimen: CD4+ T cells from PBMCs, cultured in vitro.

Here the CDR3 DNA reads TGTGCCAGCAGCCTGAGAGCCGGACCAAAGGGTACTAGCGGGAGCTCCTACGAGCAGTACTTC. The encoded protein is CASSLRAGPKGTSGSSYEQYF. The rearrangement joins TRBV7-3 to TRBJ2-7, with 11 bases fitting TRBD2. The V gene end was trimmed by 5 bases and the J gene end by 0 bases; junction bases not matched to a gene: 21. Germline V lookup: CDR1 SGHTA, CDR2 FQGTGA. This CDR3 is 21 amino acids long.